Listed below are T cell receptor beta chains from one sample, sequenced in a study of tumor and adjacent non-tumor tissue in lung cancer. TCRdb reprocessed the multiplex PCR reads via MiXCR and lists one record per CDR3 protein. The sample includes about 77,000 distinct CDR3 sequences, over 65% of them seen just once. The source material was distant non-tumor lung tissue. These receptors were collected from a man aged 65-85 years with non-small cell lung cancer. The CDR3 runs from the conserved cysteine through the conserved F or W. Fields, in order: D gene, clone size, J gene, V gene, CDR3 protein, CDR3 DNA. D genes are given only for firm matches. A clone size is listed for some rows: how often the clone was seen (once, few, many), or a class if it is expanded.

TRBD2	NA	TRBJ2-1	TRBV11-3	CASSRLAGVYNEQFF	TGTGCCAGCAGTCGACTAGCTGGGGTGTACAATGAGCAGTTCTTC
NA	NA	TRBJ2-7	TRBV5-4	CAVTAYGTVTYEQYF	TGTGCCGTAACGGCATACGGGACTGTAACCTACGAACAGTACTTC
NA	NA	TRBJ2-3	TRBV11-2	CAISLDLNGGLGDTQYF	TGTGCCATTAGCTTAGACCTTAACGGCGGGCTTGGGGATACGCAGTATTTT
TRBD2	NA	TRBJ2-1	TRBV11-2	CASSSRLAEPSYNEQFF	TGTGCCAGCAGCTCACGACTAGCGGAGCCCTCCTACAATGAGCAGTTCTTC
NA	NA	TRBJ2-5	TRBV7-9	CASSLPNGETRYF	TGTGCGAGCAGCCTCCCCAACGGGGAGACCCGGTACTTC
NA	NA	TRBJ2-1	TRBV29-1	CNVDWGNEQFF	TGCAACGTTGATTGGGGGAATGAGCAGTTCTTC
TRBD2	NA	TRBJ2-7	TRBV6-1	CASSEAGDASYEQYF	TGTGCCAGCAGTGAGGCGGGGGACGCATCCTATGAACAGTACTTC
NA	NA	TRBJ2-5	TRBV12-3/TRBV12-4	CASSGLAGVVETQHF	TGTGCCAGCAGCGGGCTAGCAGGTGTGGTGGAGACTCAGCACTTC
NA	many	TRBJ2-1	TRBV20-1	CSAESGNEQFF	TGCAGTGCGGAAAGCGGGAATGAGCAGTTCTTC
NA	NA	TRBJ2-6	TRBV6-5	CASSSGTRGSEANVLTF	TGTGCCAGCAGTTCCGGGACAAGGGGTTCTGAGGCCAACGTCCTGACTTTC
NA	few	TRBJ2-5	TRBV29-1	CSAKPYLQTGQETQHF	TGCAGCGCCAAGCCCTATCTCCAGACAGGTCAAGAGACCCAACACTTC
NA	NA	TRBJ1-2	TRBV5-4	CASSLDGRERLMVYTF	TGTGCCAGCAGCTTGGATGGAAGGGAGAGGTTGATGGTCTACACCTTC
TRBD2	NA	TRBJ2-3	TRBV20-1	CSAYSGRGFDTDTHYF	TGCAGTGCCTACTCAGGGAGGGGTTTCGACACAGATACGCACTATTTT
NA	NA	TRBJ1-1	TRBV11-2	CASSRTTIYTETFF	TGTGCCAGCAGCCGGACGACTATTTACACTGAAACTTTCTTT
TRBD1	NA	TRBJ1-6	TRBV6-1	CASRTGRSNSPLHF	TGTGCCAGTAGGACAGGGAGATCTAATTCACCCCTCCACTTT
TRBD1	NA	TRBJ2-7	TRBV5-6	CTNSYGQGTYEQCF	TGTACCAACAGCTACGGACAGGGGACCTACGAGCAGTGCTTC
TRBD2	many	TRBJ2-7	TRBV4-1	CASRRKLAGEGEEQYF	TGCGCCAGCCGCAGGAAACTAGCGGGAGAGGGGGAAGAGCAGTACTTC
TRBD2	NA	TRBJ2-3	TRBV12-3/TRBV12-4	CAGSGLAGVVETQYF	TGTGCCGGCAGCGGGCTAGCGGGAGTGGTGGAGACCCAGTATTTT
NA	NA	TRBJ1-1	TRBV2	CANSETASTGTEAFF	TGTGCCAACAGTGAGACGGCCTCAACGGGCACTGAAGCTTTCTTT
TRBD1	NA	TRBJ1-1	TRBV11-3	CASRFRDRALKTEAFF	TGTGCTAGCAGATTCCGGGACAGAGCCCTGAAAACTGAAGCTTTCTTT
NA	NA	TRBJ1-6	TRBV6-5	CASSAVFLSPLHF	TGTGCCAGCAGTGCAGTGTTTTTGTCGCCCCTCCACTTT
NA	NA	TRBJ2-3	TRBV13	CASEGGGTDMQYF	TGTGCCAGCGAGGGCGGGGGCACAGATATGCAGTATTTT
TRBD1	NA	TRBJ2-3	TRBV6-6	CASSYPGQGTNGRSNTDTQYF	TGTGCCAGCAGTTACCCAGGACAGGGGACTAACGGGAGGTCTAATACAGATACGCAGTATTTT
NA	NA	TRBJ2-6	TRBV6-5	CASSQQEGAGSGANVLTF	TGTGCCAGCAGCCAGCAAGAGGGAGCCGGATCTGGGGCCAACGTCCTGACTTTC
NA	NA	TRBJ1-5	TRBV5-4	CANSVQGHNQPQHF	TGTGCCAACAGCGTGCAGGGCCACAATCAGCCCCAGCATTTT
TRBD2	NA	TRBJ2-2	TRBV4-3	CASSHITSGMLGDLFF	TGCGCCAGCAGCCATATAACTAGCGGGATGCTGGGGGACCTGTTCTTT
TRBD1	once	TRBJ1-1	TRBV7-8	CASTQGARNNEVFF	TGTGCCAGCACCCAGGGGGCTCGTAACAATGAAGTTTTCTTT
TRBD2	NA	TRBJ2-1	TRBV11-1	CASSSSFSGRSVNELFF	TGTGCCAGCAGCTCCAGCTTCAGCGGGAGGTCCGTCAATGAGCTGTTCTTC
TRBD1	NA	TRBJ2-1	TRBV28	CVSRKGQDRWSEQFF	TGTGTCAGCAGAAAAGGACAGGACCGTTGGAGTGAGCAGTTCTTC
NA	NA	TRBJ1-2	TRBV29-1	CKVVPYQSSGEDGYSF	TGCAAGGTTGTCCCCTATCAATCTTCGGGAGAAGATGGCTACAGCTTC
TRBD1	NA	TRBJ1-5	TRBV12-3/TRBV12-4	CASILGTGGNQLQHF	TGTGCTAGCATTTTAGGGACAGGGGGCAATCAGCTCCAGCATTTT
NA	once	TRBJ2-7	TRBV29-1	CSVEWTGPTYEQYF	TGTAGCGTTGAATGGACGGGACCGACCTACGAGCAGTACTTC
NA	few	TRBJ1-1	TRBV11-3	CVSSSATAGDTEAFF	TGTGTCAGCAGCTCCGCCACCGCAGGGGACACTGAAGCTTTCTTT
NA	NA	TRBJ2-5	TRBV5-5	CVISLVRPETQYF	TGTGTCATCAGCTTGGTCAGACCAGAGACCCAGTACTTC
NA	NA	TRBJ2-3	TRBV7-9	CASTRGTDTQYF	TGTGCCAGCACCCGGGGGACAGATACGCAGTATTTT
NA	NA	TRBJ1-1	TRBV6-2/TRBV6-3	CASRPFVGQRREAIF	TGTGCCAGCCGACCTTTTGTGGGACAAAGAAGGGAAGCTATCTTC
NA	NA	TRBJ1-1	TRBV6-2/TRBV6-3	CANRPSVGQRREAFF	TGTGCCAACCGACCTTCTGTGGGACAAAGGAGAGAAGCTTTCTTT
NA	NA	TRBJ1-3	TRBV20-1	CNATSGPNSGNTIYF	TGCAATGCTACCAGCGGCCCGAACTCTGGAAACACCATATATTTT
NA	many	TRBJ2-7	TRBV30	CAWSVQWGGEQYF	TGTGCCTGGAGTGTACAATGGGGAGGCGAGCAGTACTTC
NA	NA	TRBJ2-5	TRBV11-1	CANASGVSETQYF	TGCGCCAATGCGTCAGGGGTTTCGGAGACCCAGTACTTC
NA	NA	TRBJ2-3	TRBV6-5	CASSYTEAHSTDTQYF	TGTGCCAGCAGTTACACGGAGGCCCATAGCACAGATACGCAGTATTTT
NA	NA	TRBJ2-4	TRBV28	CATSLWPLAKNIQYF	TGTGCCACCAGTTTATGGCCGCTAGCCAAAAACATTCAGTACTTC
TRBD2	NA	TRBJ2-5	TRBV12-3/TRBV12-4	CASEKSDHPTSGLPQKTQYF	TGTGCCAGCGAAAAAAGCGACCACCCGACTAGCGGGCTTCCCCAGAAGACCCAGTACTTC